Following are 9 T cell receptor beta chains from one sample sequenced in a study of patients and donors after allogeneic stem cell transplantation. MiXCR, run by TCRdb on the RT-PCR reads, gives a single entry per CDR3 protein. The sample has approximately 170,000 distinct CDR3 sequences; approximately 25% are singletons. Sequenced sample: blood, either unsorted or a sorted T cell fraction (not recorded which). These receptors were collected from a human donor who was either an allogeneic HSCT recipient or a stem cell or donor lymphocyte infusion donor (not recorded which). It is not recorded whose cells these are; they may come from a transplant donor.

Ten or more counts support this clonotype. CDR3 DNA: TGCAGTGCGCCCTGGGCGGTCTTTAACTATGGCTACACCTTC. Translating gives CSAPWAVFNYGYTF. The gene calls are TRBV20-1 and TRBJ1-2; D is unresolved. This CDR3 region has 14 residues. The germline V gene has CDR1 DFQATT and CDR2 SNEGSKA (reference sequence). Trimming cost V 6 bases and J 1 base, with 15 bases left between them.

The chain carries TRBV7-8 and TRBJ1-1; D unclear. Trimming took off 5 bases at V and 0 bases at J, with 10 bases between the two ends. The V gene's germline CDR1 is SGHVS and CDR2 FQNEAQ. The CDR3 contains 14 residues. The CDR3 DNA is TGTGCCAGCAGCGCCAGACGGTTGAACACTGAAGCTTTCTTT. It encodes CASSARRLNTEAFF.

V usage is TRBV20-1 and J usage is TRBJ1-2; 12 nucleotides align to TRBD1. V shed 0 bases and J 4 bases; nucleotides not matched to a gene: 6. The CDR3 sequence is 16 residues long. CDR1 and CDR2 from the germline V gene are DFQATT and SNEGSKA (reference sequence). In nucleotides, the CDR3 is TGCAGTGCTAGAGAAGGGACAGGGGGCCCTCTCTATGGCTACACCTTC. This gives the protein CSAREGTGGPLYGYTF.

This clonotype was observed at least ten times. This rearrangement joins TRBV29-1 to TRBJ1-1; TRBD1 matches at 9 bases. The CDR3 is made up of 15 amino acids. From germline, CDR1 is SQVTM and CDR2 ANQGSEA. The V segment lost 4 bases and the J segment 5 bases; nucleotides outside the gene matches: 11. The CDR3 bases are TGCAGCGTTGCGGGGGTACAGGGGGCGAAAACTGAAGCTTTCTTT. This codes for CSVAGVQGAKTEAFF. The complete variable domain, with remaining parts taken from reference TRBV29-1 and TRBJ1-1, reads SAVISQKPSRDICQRGTSLTIQCQVDSQVTMMFWYRQQPGQSLTLIATANQGSEATYESGFVIDKFPISRPNLTFSTLTVSNMSPEDSSIYLCSVAGVQGAKTEAFFGQGTRLTVV.

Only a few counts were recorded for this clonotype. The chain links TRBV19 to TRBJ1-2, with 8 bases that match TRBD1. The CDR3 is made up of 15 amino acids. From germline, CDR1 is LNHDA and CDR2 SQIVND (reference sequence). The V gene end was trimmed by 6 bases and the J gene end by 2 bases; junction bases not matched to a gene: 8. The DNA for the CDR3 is TGTGCCAGTAGCTTGGGACAGGCACCAAACTATGGCTACACCTTC. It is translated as CASSLGQAPNYGYTF.

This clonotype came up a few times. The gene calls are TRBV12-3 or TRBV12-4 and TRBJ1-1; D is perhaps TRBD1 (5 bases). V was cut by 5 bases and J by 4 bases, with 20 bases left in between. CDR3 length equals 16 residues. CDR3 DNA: TGTGCCAGCAGTCGAACCGGGGCAGGGAGGGGCACTGAAGCTTTCTTT. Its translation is CASSRTGAGRGTEAFF.

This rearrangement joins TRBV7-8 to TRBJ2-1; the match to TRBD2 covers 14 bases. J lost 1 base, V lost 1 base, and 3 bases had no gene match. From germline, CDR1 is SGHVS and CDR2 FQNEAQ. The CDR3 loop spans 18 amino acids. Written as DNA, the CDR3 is TGTGCCAGCAGCTTAGGACTAGCGGGAGGGTTATCCTACAATGAGCAGTTCTTC. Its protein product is CASSLGLAGGLSYNEQFF.

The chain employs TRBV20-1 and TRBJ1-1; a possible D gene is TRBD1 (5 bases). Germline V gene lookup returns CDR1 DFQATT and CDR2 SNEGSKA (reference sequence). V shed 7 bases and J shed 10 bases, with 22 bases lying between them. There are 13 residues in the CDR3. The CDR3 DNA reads TGCAGTGTCCCAGGGAATGGGGCCACGGCAGCTTTCTTT. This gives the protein CSVPGNGATAAFF.

Here the CDR3 reads CASSQLAGGYNEQFF. DNA for the CDR3: TGTGCCAGCAGCCAGCTAGCGGGAGGATACAATGAGCAGTTCTTC. The genes are TRBV3-1 and TRBJ2-1, with 11 nucleotides matching TRBD2. V lost 3 bases and J lost 4; bases outside the gene matches: 2. Germline V gene lookup returns CDR1 LGHDT and CDR2 YNNKEL (reference sequence). CDR3 size: 15 residues.